This T cell receptor (beta chain) was retrieved from a study of CD8 T cells in Susac syndrome. The RNA input was about 0.45 to 1 ug, and it was reverse transcribed with random hexamers. The TCR beta CDR3 was amplified by immunoSEQ multiplex PCR across 54 Vbeta, 13 Jbeta. TCRdb processed the immunoSEQ multiplex PCR reads anew with MiXCR; each CDR3 protein has one entry. This sample has about 300,000 distinct CDR3 sequences, with 89% found just once. From blood CD8+ and CD4+ T cells, the TCR beta chain was sequenced. Patients with stable or active relapsing-remitting disease, all of them treatment-naive, made up the multiple sclerosis controls. While CD8+ and CD4+ T cells were isolated negatively, TEMRA cells were enriched by FACS. Specimen: CD8+ T cells from PBMCs. This TCR was sampled from a human donor with multiple sclerosis.

The DNA of the CDR3 is TGTGCCTCAGTCTCCCCGGGACTAGCGGGAAAGGATGAGCAGTTCTTC. Its protein is CASVSPGLAGKDEQFF. The chain carries TRBV30 and TRBJ2-1, with 13 positions matching TRBD2. Germline V gene sequence: CDR1 GTSNPN, CDR2 SVGIG (reference sequence). The junction had 14 bases not matched to a gene; V was cut back by 7 bases and J by 8 bases. The CDR3 is 16 amino acids.